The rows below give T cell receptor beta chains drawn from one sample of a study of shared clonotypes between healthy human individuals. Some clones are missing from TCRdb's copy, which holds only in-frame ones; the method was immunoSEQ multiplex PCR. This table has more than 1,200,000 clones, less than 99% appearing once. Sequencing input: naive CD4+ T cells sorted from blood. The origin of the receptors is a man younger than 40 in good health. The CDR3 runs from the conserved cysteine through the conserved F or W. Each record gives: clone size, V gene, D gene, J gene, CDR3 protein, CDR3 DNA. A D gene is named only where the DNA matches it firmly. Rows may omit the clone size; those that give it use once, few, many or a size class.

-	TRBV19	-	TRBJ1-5	CASSTLGGGQSQHF	TGTGCCAGTAGTACCCTTGGGGGAGGTCAGTCCCAGCATTTT
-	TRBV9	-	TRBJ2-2	CASSGGPPSGELFF	TGTGCCAGCAGCGGGGGACCGCCTTCCGGGGAGCTGTTTTTT
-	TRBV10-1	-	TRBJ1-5	CASSESGQPQHF	TGCGCCAGCAGTGAGAGTGGCCAGCCCCAGCATTTT
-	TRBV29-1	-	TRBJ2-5	CSGFEGQETQYF	TGCAGCGGTTTCGAGGGCCAAGAGACCCAGTACTTC
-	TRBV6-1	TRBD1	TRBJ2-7	CASSEGTGRSYEQYF	TGTGCCAGCAGTGAAGGGACAGGGCGCTCCTACGAGCAGTACTTC
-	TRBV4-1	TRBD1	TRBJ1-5	CASSQEDRGDQPQHF	TGCGCCAGCAGCCAAGAAGACAGGGGAGATCAGCCCCAGCATTTT
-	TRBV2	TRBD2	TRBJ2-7	CASSRGGRDEQYF	TGTGCCAGCAGTCGGGGAGGGCGGGACGAGCAGTACTTC
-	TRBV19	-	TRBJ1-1	CASSSTTVDTEAFF	TGTGCCAGTAGTTCAACGACGGTAGATACTGAAGCTTTCTTT
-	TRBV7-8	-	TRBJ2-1	CASSSGLISRGGEQFF	TGTGCCAGCAGCTCCGGACTCATATCTAGGGGGGGTGAGCAGTTCTTC
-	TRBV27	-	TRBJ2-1	CASRGPDRSYNEQFF	TGTGCCAGCAGGGGTCCGGACAGAAGTTACAATGAGCAGTTCTTC
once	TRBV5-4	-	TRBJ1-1	CASSRDTEAFF	TGTGCCAGCAGCCGTGACACTGAAGCTTTCTTT
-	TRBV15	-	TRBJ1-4	CATSTDSGRYNEKLFF	TGTGCCACCAGCACCGACTCAGGGAGGTATAATGAAAAACTGTTTTTT
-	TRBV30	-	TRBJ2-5	CAWGGGGTQETQYF	TGTGCCTGGGGAGGAGGCGGGACCCAAGAGACCCAGTACTTC
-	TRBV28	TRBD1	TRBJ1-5	CASSLYRGLGNQPQHF	TGTGCCAGCAGTTTGTATAGGGGGCTCGGCAATCAGCCCCAGCATTTT
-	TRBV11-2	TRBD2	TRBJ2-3	CASSLMGGSTDTQYF	TGTGCCAGCAGCTTAATGGGGGGGAGCACAGATACGCAGTATTTT
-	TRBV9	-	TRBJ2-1	CASSVLSGVDEQFF	TGTGCCAGCAGCGTTTTAAGTGGGGTAGATGAGCAGTTCTTC
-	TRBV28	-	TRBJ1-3	CASSLLDGTIYF	TGTGCCAGCAGTCTGCTGGACGGCACCATATATTTT
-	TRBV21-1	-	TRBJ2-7	CASKRPTAISYEQYF	TGTGCCAGCAAACGACCCACCGCAATCTCCTACGAGCAGTACTTC
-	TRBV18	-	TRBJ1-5	CASSPLGHGNQPQHF	TGTGCCAGCTCACCGTTGGGGCACGGCAATCAGCCCCAGCATTTT
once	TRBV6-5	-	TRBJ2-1	CATSAVTYNEQFF	TGTGCCACCTCCGCGGTCACCTACAATGAGCAGTTCTTC
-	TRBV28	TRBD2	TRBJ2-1	CASSFPLAGANEQFF	TGTGCCAGCAGTTTCCCGCTAGCGGGAGCTAATGAGCAGTTCTTC
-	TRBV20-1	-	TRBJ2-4	CSAIQDIQYF	TGCAGTGCTATTCAAGACATTCAGTACTTC
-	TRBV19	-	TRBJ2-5	CASSPTGLTQETQYF	TGTGCCAGTAGTCCAACAGGGTTAACGCAAGAGACCCAGTACTTC
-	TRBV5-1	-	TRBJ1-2	CASSPDSNYGYTF	TGCGCCAGCAGCCCGGACAGTAACTATGGCTACACCTTC
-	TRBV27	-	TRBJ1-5	CASSLEGKPRGDQPQHF	TGTGCCAGCAGTTTAGAGGGGAAACCTCGAGGCGATCAGCCCCAGCATTTT
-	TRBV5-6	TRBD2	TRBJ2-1	CASSGTSGSLSYNEQFF	TGTGCCAGCAGCGGGACTAGCGGGAGTCTCTCCTACAATGAGCAGTTCTTC
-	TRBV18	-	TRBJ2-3	CASSPGADTQYF	TGTGCCAGCTCACCGGGAGCAGATACGCAGTATTTT
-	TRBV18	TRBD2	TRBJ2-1	CASSPLSLAGGYNEQFF	TGTGCCAGCTCACCACTATCTTTAGCGGGAGGGTACAATGAGCAGTTCTTC
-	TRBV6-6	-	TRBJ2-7	CASSYRDSYEQYF	TGTGCCAGCAGTTACAGGGACTCCTACGAGCAGTACTTC
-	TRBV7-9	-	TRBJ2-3	CASRRDFTDTQYF	TGTGCCAGCCGGCGGGACTTCACAGATACGCAGTATTTT
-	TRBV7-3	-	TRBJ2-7	CASSPSGGAGSYEQYF	TGTGCCAGCAGCCCCTCCGGAGGGGCCGGCTCCTACGAGCAGTACTTC
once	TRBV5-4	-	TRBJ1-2	CASSFPSDYGYTF	TGTGCCAGCAGCTTCCCCAGCGACTATGGCTACACCTTC
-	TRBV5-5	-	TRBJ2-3	CASSLVRTSTDTQYF	TGTGCCAGCAGCTTGGTTAGGACGTCCACAGATACGCAGTATTTT
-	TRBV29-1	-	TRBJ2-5	CSVGWETQYF	TGCAGCGTTGGGTGGGAGACCCAGTACTTC
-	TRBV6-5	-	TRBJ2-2	CASSTNTGELFF	TGTGCCAGCAGTACTAACACCGGGGAGCTGTTTTTT
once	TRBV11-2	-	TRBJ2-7	CASSLAATTYEQYF	TGTGCCAGCAGCTTAGCGGCTACCACCTACGAGCAGTACTTC
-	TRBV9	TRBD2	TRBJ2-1	CASSVGLGREEQFF	TGTGCCAGCAGCGTAGGGCTAGGGCGGGAGGAGCAGTTCTTC
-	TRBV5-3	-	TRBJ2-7	CARSRGEEQGRGSYEQYF	TGTGCCAGAAGCCGTGGGGAGGAACAGGGAAGGGGATCCTACGAGCAGTACTTC
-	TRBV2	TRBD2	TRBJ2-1	CATGDYPVGNEQFF	TGTGCCACCGGGGACTACCCAGTGGGCAATGAGCAGTTCTTC
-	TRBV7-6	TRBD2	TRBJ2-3	CASSSLASGITDTQYF	TGTGCCAGCAGCTCCCTGGCTAGCGGGATCACAGATACGCAGTATTTT
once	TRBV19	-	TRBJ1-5	CASSMLENQPQHF	TGTGCCAGTAGTATGTTGGAGAATCAGCCCCAGCATTTT
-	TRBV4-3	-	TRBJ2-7	CASSHVGTPYEQYF	TGCGCCAGCAGCCACGTTGGAACTCCCTACGAGCAGTACTTC
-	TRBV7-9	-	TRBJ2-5	CASSPRYGRGKETQYF	TGTGCCAGCAGCCCGCGCTATGGCCGAGGGAAAGAGACCCAGTACTTC
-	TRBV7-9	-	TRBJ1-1	CASSSQGGTEAFF	TGTGCCAGCAGCTCACAAGGGGGTACTGAAGCTTTCTTT
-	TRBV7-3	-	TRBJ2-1	CASSFSRNNEQFF	TGTGCCAGCAGCTTCAGCCGGAACAATGAGCAGTTCTTC
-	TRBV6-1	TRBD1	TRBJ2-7	CAIGPRDSSYEQYF	TGTGCCATTGGGCCCCGGGACAGCAGCTACGAGCAGTACTTC
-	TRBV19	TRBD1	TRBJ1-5	CASIQGGAGNQPQHF	TGTGCCAGTATCCAAGGGGGCGCGGGCAATCAGCCCCAGCATTTT
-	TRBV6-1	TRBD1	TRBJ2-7	CASSDTVIRDRDDEQYF	TGTGCCAGCAGTGACACCGTAATCCGGGACAGGGACGACGAGCAGTACTTC
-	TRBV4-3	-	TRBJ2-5	CASSQTVVRQETQYF	TGCGCCAGCAGCCAAACGGTGGTGCGGCAAGAGACCCAGTACTTC
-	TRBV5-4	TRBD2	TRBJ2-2	CASSPRRSGGTGELFF	TGTGCCAGCAGTCCTCGGAGGTCGGGAGGCACCGGGGAGCTGTTTTTT
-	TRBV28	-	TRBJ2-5	CASSLLRAQETQYF	TGTGCCAGCAGTTTATTGCGAGCACAAGAGACCCAGTACTTC
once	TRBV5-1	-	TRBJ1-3	CASSLEGGLSGGNTIYF	TGCGCCAGCAGTCTGGAGGGCGGCCTTTCGGGTGGAAACACCATATATTTT
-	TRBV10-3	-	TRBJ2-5	CAISGGPQETQYF	TGTGCCATCAGTGGGGGTCCTCAAGAGACCCAGTACTTC